This passage covers 30 T cell receptor beta chains from one sample sequenced in a study of blood T cell repertoires in COVID-19. Clones were sequenced by immunoSEQ multiplex PCR, and TCRdb holds only the in-frame ones, with some missing. The data contain around 100,000 clones, about 88% of them seen just once; the ten biggest clones take up 8% to 9%. Input material: peripheral blood. The receptor set was obtained from a woman aged 65 to 85 who had recovered from COVID-19.

The chain uses TRBV5-1 and TRBJ1-1; a possible D gene is TRBD1 (5 bases). Per germline, CDR1 SGHRS and CDR2 YFSETQ. V was trimmed by 0 bases and J by 0 bases, leaving 9 bases between them. The CDR3 contains 15 residues. The CDR3 sequence is CASSLAYRLNTEAFF. CDR3 nucleotide sequence: TGCGCCAGCAGCTTGGCGTACAGGTTGAACACTGAAGCTTTCTTT.

The J gene is TRBJ1-2, the V gene TRBV7-9; 8 nucleotides agree with TRBD1. The CDR3 spans 13 residues. The V and J ends lost 5 bases and 8 bases, in that order; junction bases with no gene match: 7. The germline V gene has CDR1 SEHNR and CDR2 FQNEAQ (reference sequence). CDR3 loop: CASSRTGIEGYTF. CDR3 nucleotide sequence: TGTGCCAGCAGCCGGACAGGGATTGAGGGCTACACCTTC.

The chain couples TRBV30 to TRBJ2-5; 10 positions match TRBD2. V shed 0 bases and J 2 bases; nucleotides not matched to a gene: 3. Germline CDR1 GTSNPN, CDR2 SVGIG (reference sequence). The CDR3 loop spans 15 amino acids. CDR3 loop: CAWSVTSGIQETQYF. In DNA, the CDR3 is TGTGCCTGGAGTGTCACTAGCGGGATTCAAGAGACCCAGTACTTC.

The chain combines TRBV19 with TRBJ1-1; D is possibly TRBD1 (5 bases). Trimming pared 3 bases from V and 4 bases from J, leaving 15 bases between. The CDR3 consists of 15 residues. The germline V gene has CDR1 LNHDA and CDR2 SQIVND (reference sequence). In DNA form, the CDR3 reads TGTGCCAGTAGTATTAAAAGGGGTGGTGGCACTGAAGCTTTCTTT. Amino acid sequence: CASSIKRGGGTEAFF. The full variable domain, with the rest looked up from reference TRBV19 and TRBJ1-1, is DGGITQSPKYLFRKEGQNVTLSCEQNLNHDAMYWYRQDPGQGLRLIYYSQIVNDFQKGDIAEGYSVSREKKESFPLTVTSAQKNPTAFYLCASSIKRGGGTEAFFGQGTRLTVV.

The chain couples TRBV5-4 to TRBJ2-7, with TRBD1 as a possible D gene (6 bases). Trimming stripped 3 bases from V and 1 base from J, with 14 bases between. CDR3 length equals 15 residues. Germline CDR1 SGHNT, CDR2 YYREEE (reference sequence). CDR3 DNA sequence: TGTGCCAGCAGCTCCGGGCCGACAGGATCCTACGAGCAGTACTTC. It codes for CASSSGPTGSYEQYF. The full variable domain, rest sourced from reference TRBV5-4 and TRBJ2-7, is ETGVTQSPTHLIKTRGQQVTLRCSSQSGHNTVSWYQQALGQGPQFIFQYYREEENGRGNFPPRFSGLQFPNYSSELNVNALELDDSALYLCASSSGPTGSYEQYFGPGTRLTVT.

This clone has only a few counts. The CDR3 coding sequence is TGTGCCAGCAGCTTGTTCAGCCTTGAGGCGGGCTACACCTTC. Translated: CASSLFSLEAGYTF. The chain joins TRBV5-4 to TRBJ1-2; no clear D gene. Looked up from germline, CDR1 is SGHNT and CDR2 is YYREEE (reference sequence). The CDR3 spans 14 residues. The V end lost 1 base, the J end lost 8 bases, and 15 bases lay between the germline ends.

The V call is TRBV27, the J call TRBJ1-3; no definite D call. The CDR3 has 11 residues. Germline CDR1 MNHEY, CDR2 SMNVEV (reference sequence). The V end lost 6 bases, the J end lost 4 bases, and 4 bases lay between the germline ends. For the CDR3, the DNA is TGTGCCAGCAGCGAGGGAAACACCATATATTTT. Its protein product is CASSEGNTIYF.

The chain couples TRBV6-1 to TRBJ2-3; TRBD2 matches at 7 bases. Germline lookup yields CDR1 MNHNS and CDR2 SASEGT. Losses at the gene ends were 0 bases for V and 13 bases for J; bases not matched to a gene: 7. This CDR3 is 13 amino acids long. The CDR3: CASSEAPAGAEYF. CDR3 nucleotides: TGTGCCAGCAGTGAAGCCCCGGCGGGAGCGGAGTATTTT.

V usage is TRBV10-3 and J usage is TRBJ2-2, with 7 positions matching TRBD1. Germline V CDR1 and CDR2: ENHRY, SYGVKD. Trimming cost V 9 bases and J 5 bases; bases outside gene matches: 6. This CDR3 has 13 amino acids. CDR3 sequence: CAINRGDTGELFF. In DNA form, the CDR3 reads TGTGCCATTAACAGGGGAGATACCGGGGAGCTGTTTTTT.

The genes are TRBV19 and TRBJ1-1, with D possibly matching TRBD1 (5 bases). The ends were cut back, 5 bases at V and 1 base at J, with 14 bases in the middle. CDR3 length equals 15 residues. In germline, CDR1 is LNHDA, CDR2 SQIVND (reference sequence). DNA for the CDR3: TGTGCCAGTAGTGGGGGGAACCTGGGGAACACTGAAGCTTTCTTT. It codes for CASSGGNLGNTEAFF.

The CDR3 DNA is TGTGCCAGCACTGAGCGGGGGGCCCCCACAGATACGCAGTATTTT. Translating gives CASTERGAPTDTQYF. The V gene is TRBV28, the J gene TRBJ2-3; 9 nucleotides align to TRBD2. Trimming cost V 7 bases and J 2 bases; bases outside gene matches: 7. The germline CDR1 and CDR2 sequences are MDHEN and SYDVKM. This CDR3 contains 15 residues.

This rearrangement joins TRBV14 to TRBJ2-3, with D maybe TRBD1 (5 bases). Germline assignment: CDR1 SGHDN and CDR2 FVKESK. The V and J ends lost 4 bases and 2 bases respectively, with 13 bases between them. The CDR3 covers 15 residues. CDR3 in DNA: TGTGCCAGCAGCCGCAGGGTTTCCTTCACAGATACGCAGTATTTT. Translation: CASSRRVSFTDTQYF.

The rearrangement links TRBV6-1 to TRBJ1-2; D gene unclear. The ends were cut back, 1 base at V and 2 bases at J, with 17 bases in the middle. In germline, CDR1 is MNHNS, CDR2 SASEGT. The CDR3 contains 17 residues. DNA of the CDR3: TGTGCCAGCAGTGAAGATAGAGTAACAGCTGAAAACTATGGCTACACCTTC. Translated, it gives CASSEDRVTAENYGYTF.

This clone was recorded once. The chain joins TRBV6-2 or TRBV6-3 to TRBJ2-5; D is perhaps TRBD2 (6 bases). The CDR3 loop spans 16 amino acids. Germline V lookup: CDR1 MNHEY, CDR2 SVGEGT. The V end lost 6 bases, the J end lost 4 bases, and 21 bases lay between the germline ends. CDR3 coding DNA: TGTGCCAGCAGCCCCTTTAGCGGAGCCGGCGGAGAGACCCAGTACTTC. Translated, it gives CASSPFSGAGGETQYF.

J is TRBJ1-2 and V is TRBV9; TRBD1 matches at 10 bases. Trimming removed 4 bases from V and 4 bases from J; junction bases left unmatched: 10. CDR3 length: 16 residues. CDR1 is SGDLS and CDR2 is YYNGEE in the germline V gene. CDR3 sequence: CASSPQTGGASYGYTF. In nucleotides, the CDR3 is TGTGCCAGCAGCCCACAGACAGGGGGCGCCTCCTATGGCTACACCTTC.

The chain is built from TRBV18 and TRBJ2-3; 10 bases fit TRBD2. V gave up 0 bases and J gave up 1 base; unmatched junction bases: 4. This CDR3 has 17 amino acids. Germline values: CDR1 KGHSH, CDR2 LQKENI. The CDR3 DNA reads as TGTGCCAGCTCACCACCTTGGCTAGCGGGAGGCACAGATACGCAGTATTTT. Its translation is CASSPPWLAGGTDTQYF. The full variable domain, in which reference TRBV18 and TRBJ2-3 provide the parts outside the CDR3, is NAGVMQNPRHLVRRRGQEARLRCSPMKGHSHVYWYRQLPEEGLKFMVYLQKENIIDESGMPKERFSAEFPKEGPSILRIQQVVRGDSAAYFCASSPPWLAGGTDTQYFGPGTRLTVL.

The chain joins TRBV5-4 to TRBJ2-3, with TRBD2 matching 8 bases. In germline, CDR1 is SGHNT, CDR2 YYREEE (reference sequence). V shed 4 bases and J 1 base; nucleotides not matched to a gene: 5. This CDR3 comprises 15 residues. The CDR3 sequence: CASSRGGVGTDTQYF. The CDR3 nucleotides read TGTGCCAGCAGCCGGGGGGGGGTGGGCACAGATACGCAGTATTTT.

V gene TRBV19 combines with J gene TRBJ2-2; 7 nucleotides match TRBD2. CDR3 length: 14 amino acids. V was pared by 9 bases and J by 4 bases, with 8 bases of the junction left unmatched. CDR1 is LNHDA, CDR2 SQIVND, per germline (reference sequence). CDR3 nucleotides: TGTGCCAGCCCGGGAGGTGGGGTCACCGGGGAGCTGTTTTTT. It codes for CASPGGGVTGELFF.

This chain joins TRBV5-5 and TRBJ2-1, with 10 bases that match TRBD2. The V segment lost 2 bases and the J segment 8 bases; nucleotides outside the gene matches: 7. Germline lookup yields CDR1 SGHKS and CDR2 YYEKEE (reference sequence). The CDR3 is 15 amino acids. This CDR3 is CASSFLAGARDEQFF. The CDR3 region has the DNA TGTGCCAGCAGCTTTCTAGCGGGGGCGAGGGATGAGCAGTTCTTC.

This clone was counted a single time. The rearrangement joins TRBV6-5 to TRBJ2-6; weak D call: TRBD1 (5 bases). V was clipped by 6 bases and J by 1 base, with 7 bases between them. This CDR3 has 14 amino acids. Per the germline V gene, CDR1 is MNHEY and CDR2 is SVGAGI. CDR3 sequence: CASRGPSGANVLTF. DNA of the CDR3: TGTGCCAGCAGGGGGCCATCTGGGGCCAACGTCCTGACTTTC.

This chain links TRBV11-2 with TRBJ2-1; 8 positions match TRBD2. Germline V gene data show CDR1 as SGHAT and CDR2 as FQNNGV. The ends lost 5 bases at V and 8 bases at J; junction bases unmatched: 11. CDR3 length: 15 amino acids. The CDR3 bases are TGTGCCAGCAGCCCGGGGGGGCGGGGAGTCCATGAGCAGTTCTTC. Translation: CASSPGGRGVHEQFF.

The chain uses TRBV24-1 and TRBJ2-3; D possibly corresponds to TRBD2 (6 bases). V was clipped by 11 bases and J by 0 bases, with 38 bases between them. CDR3 size: 22 residues. The germline V gene encodes CDR1 KGHDR and CDR2 SFDVKD. The CDR3: CARIQPGSTSGEKATSTDTQYF. DNA of the CDR3: TGTGCCAGGATACAACCCGGGAGTACATCGGGGGAAAAAGCCACTAGCACAGATACGCAGTATTTT.

This clone has just a few counts. CDR3 in amino acids: CASSLGGAPGNQPQHF. In DNA, the CDR3 is TGTGCCAGCAGCTTGGGGGGGGCGCCTGGCAATCAGCCCCAGCATTTT. The chain couples TRBV7-9 to TRBJ1-5, with D perhaps TRBD1 (6 bases). Germline V CDR1 and CDR2: SEHNR, FQNEAQ (reference sequence). The V gene lost 3 bases and the J gene lost 2 bases, with 14 bases spanning the gap. This CDR3 has 16 residues.

The chain carries TRBV19 and TRBJ2-2; 12 bases agree with TRBD1. This CDR3 has 16 amino acids. The germline gives CDR1 LNHDA, CDR2 SQIVND (reference sequence). Trimming at V came to 6 bases and at J to 5 bases, leaving 7 bases not matched to a gene. The CDR3 loop reads CASRPRDRGPTGELFF. CDR3 sequence (DNA): TGTGCCAGTAGACCCCGGGACAGGGGGCCAACCGGGGAGCTGTTTTTT.

The sample holds one count of this clone. The chain has TRBV1 and TRBJ1-2; the table's D call TRBD1 went unverified against the DNA. TRBV1 is designated a pseudogene. There are 15 residues in the CDR3. The CDR3 DNA reads TGCACCAGCAGCCAACCCGGGACAGGGGGGTATGGCTACACCTTC. It encodes CTSSQPGTGGYGYTF.

V usage is TRBV27 and J usage is TRBJ2-2; 11 nucleotides line up with TRBD1. V gave up 3 bases and J gave up 3 bases; unmatched junction bases: 12. The CDR3 loop spans 19 amino acids. CDR1 is MNHEY and CDR2 is SMNVEV in the germline V gene (reference sequence). The CDR3 protein is CASSFRTGGRIGYTGELFF. The CDR3 nucleotides are TGTGCCAGCAGTTTCCGGACAGGGGGCAGGATTGGTTACACCGGGGAGCTGTTTTTT.

The V gene is TRBV15, the J gene TRBJ2-1; D not resolved. Germline CDR1 reads LNHNV; CDR2 reads YYDKDF (reference sequence). Deletions cut 3 bases from V and 9 bases from J, with 12 bases between. The CDR3 runs to 13 residues. This chain's CDR3 is CATSRSTEIEQFF. The CDR3 coding sequence is TGTGCCACCAGCAGGTCGACTGAGATTGAGCAGTTCTTC.

This clone occurred a few times. The sample contains more than one DNA sequence encoding this CDR3. This rearrangement joins TRBV5-1 to TRBJ1-4, with D unresolved. CDR3 size: 15 residues. From germline, CDR1 is SGHRS and CDR2 YFSETQ. V gave up 0 bases and J gave up 6 bases, with 12 bases separating them. DNA of the CDR3: TGCGCCAGCAGCTTGGAGGGCGGGCGTGATGAAAAACTGTTTTTT. Its translation: CASSLEGGRDEKLFF.

The CDR3 DNA reads as TGTGCCAGCAGAGCGGGAGGGCCGAACAATGAGCAGTTCTTC. Amino acid sequence: CASRAGGPNNEQFF. The chain links TRBV27 to TRBJ2-1, with TRBD2 identical over 10 bases. There are 14 residues in the CDR3. With V trimmed by 6 bases and J by 5 bases, 4 bases remained unmatched. CDR1 is MNHEY and CDR2 is SMNVEV in the germline V gene (reference sequence).

The chain uses TRBV4-2 and TRBJ1-1; possible D gene TRBD1, 6 bases. Per the germline V gene, CDR1 is LGHNA and CDR2 is YNFKEQ. This CDR3 region has 14 residues. V dropped 4 bases and J dropped 6 bases, with 15 bases sitting between them. DNA of the CDR3: TGTGCCAGCAGCCCGGGGGGGCTACGGGCTGAAGCTTTCTTT. Translating it yields CASSPGGLRAEAFF.